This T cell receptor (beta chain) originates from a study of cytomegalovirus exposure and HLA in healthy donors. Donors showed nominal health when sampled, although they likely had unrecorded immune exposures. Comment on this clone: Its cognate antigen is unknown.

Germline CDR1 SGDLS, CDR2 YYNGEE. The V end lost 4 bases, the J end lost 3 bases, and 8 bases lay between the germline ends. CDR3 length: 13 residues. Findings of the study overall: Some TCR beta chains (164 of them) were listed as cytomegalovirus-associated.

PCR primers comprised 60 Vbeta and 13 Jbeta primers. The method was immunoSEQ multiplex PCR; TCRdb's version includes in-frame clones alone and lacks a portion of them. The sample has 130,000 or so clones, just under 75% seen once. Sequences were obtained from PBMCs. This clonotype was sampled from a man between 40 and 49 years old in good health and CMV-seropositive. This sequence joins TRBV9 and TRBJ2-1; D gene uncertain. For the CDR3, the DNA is TGTGCCAGCAGCCCCGACAACTACAATGAGCAGTTCTTC. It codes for CASSPDNYNEQFF. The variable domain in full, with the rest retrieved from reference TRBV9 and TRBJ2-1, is DSGVTQTPKHLITATGQRVTLRCSPRSGDLSVYWYQQSLDQGLQFLIQYYNGEERAKGNILERFSAQQFPDLHSELNLSSLELGDSALYFCASSPDNYNEQFFGPGTRLTVL.